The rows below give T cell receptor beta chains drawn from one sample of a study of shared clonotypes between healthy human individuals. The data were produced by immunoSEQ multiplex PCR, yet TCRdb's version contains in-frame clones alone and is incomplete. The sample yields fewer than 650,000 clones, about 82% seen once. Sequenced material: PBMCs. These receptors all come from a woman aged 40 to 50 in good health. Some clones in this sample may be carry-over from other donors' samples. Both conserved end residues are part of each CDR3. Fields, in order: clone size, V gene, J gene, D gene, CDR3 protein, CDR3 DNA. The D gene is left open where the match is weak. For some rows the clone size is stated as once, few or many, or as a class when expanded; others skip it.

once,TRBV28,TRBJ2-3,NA,CASSLWSGVDTQYF,TGTGCCAGCAGTTTATGGAGTGGGGTAGATACGCAGTATTTT
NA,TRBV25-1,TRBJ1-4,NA,CARTRGGGSTTNEKLFF,TGTGCCAGGACTCGGGGCGGGGGCTCGACAACTAATGAAAAACTGTTTTTT
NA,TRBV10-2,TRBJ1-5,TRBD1,CASRLGTGDGNQPQHF,TGCGCCAGCAGGCTTGGGACAGGGGATGGCAATCAGCCCCAGCATTTT
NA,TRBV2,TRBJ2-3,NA,CASRTDTDTQYF,TGTGCCAGCAGGACGGATACAGATACGCAGTATTTT
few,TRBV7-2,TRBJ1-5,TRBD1,CASSLGTGVSQPQHF,TGTGCCAGCAGCTTAGGAACAGGGGTCAGTCAGCCCCAGCATTTT
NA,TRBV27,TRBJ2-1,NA,CASSLGRYNEQFF,TGTGCCAGCAGTTTAGGCCGATACAATGAGCAGTTCTTC
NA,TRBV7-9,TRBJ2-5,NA,CASSPDLGGRGETQYF,TGTGCCAGCAGCCCCGACCTGGGGGGGCGTGGGGAGACCCAGTACTTC
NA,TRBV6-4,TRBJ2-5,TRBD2,CASPDSGGLAGDETQYF,TGTGCCAGCCCCGACTCAGGAGGACTAGCGGGCGATGAGACCCAGTACTTC
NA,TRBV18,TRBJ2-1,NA,CASSPNWNNEQFF,TGTGCCAGCTCACCCAACTGGAACAATGAGCAGTTCTTC
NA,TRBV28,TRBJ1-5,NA,CASSLGSDMQPQHF,TGTGCCAGCAGTTTAGGTTCGGACATGCAGCCCCAGCATTTT
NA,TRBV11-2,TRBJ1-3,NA,CASSLVRDSGNTIYF,TGTGCCAGCAGCTTAGTTCGGGACTCTGGAAACACCATATATTTT
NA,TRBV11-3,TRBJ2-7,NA,CASSLAGVDPYEQYF,TGTGCCAGCAGCTTAGCTGGGGTAGACCCCTACGAGCAGTACTTC
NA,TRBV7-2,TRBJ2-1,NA,CASSLPYRAEQFF,TGTGCCAGCAGCTTACCGTACAGGGCCGAGCAGTTCTTC
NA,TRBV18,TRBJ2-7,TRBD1,CASSPPGQGVYEQYF,TGTGCCAGCTCACCACCGGGACAGGGGGTCTACGAGCAGTACTTC
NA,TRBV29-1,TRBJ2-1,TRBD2,CSVQRRLAGTYNEQFF,TGCAGCGTTCAACGAAGACTAGCGGGAACCTACAATGAGCAGTTCTTC
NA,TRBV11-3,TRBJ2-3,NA,CASSFSGSGDTQYF,TGTGCCAGCAGCTTTAGTGGGAGTGGGGATACGCAGTATTTT
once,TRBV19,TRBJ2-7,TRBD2,CASSHTSGPYEQYF,TGTGCCAGTAGTCACACTAGCGGACCCTACGAGCAGTACTTC
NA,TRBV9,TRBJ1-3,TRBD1,CASSSRDRGYTIYF,TGTGCCAGCAGCTCCCGGGACAGGGGTTACACCATATATTTT
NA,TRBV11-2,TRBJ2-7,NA,CASSSVVGHEQYF,TGTGCCAGCAGTTCGGTCGTAGGGCACGAGCAGTACTTC
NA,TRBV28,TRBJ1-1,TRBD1,CASSLPGTGGAWNTEAFF,TGTGCCAGCAGTTTGCCCGGGACAGGGGGCGCTTGGAACACTGAAGCTTTCTTT
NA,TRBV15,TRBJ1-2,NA,CATSRDRGSSVYGYTF,TGTGCCACCAGCAGAGATCGGGGTTCGTCAGTCTATGGCTACACCTTC
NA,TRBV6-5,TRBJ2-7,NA,CASSYSPIYEQYF,TGTGCCAGCAGTTACTCACCGATATACGAGCAGTACTTC